This record covers a single T cell receptor beta chain. This sample stems from a study of blood T cell repertoires in COVID-19. Libraries were prepared by immunoSEQ multiplex PCR; TCRdb keeps only in-frame clonotypes and omits some of them. The table lists around 180,000 clones, more than 80% of them singletons. CDR3 size: 12 residues. Trimming removed 3 bases at V and 7 bases at J, with 12 bases between. From germline, CDR1 is SQVTM and CDR2 ANQGSEA. The specimen sequenced was peripheral blood. The sequence was collected from an elderly woman with COVID-19, enrolled during active disease. The chain links TRBV29-1 to TRBJ2-5; D not certain. CDR3 DNA: TGCAGCGTTGATGTCGGCTCAGGGACCCAGTACTTC. Its protein product is CSVDVGSGTQYF.